The table lists the clone carrying this T cell receptor beta chain with many counts. These data originate in a study of identical twins. From the 5' RACE reads, TCRdb called clonotypes with MiXCR, one entry per CDR3 protein. The sample includes a few hundred thousand distinct CDR3 sequences, roughly an eighth of them seen just once. Per the germline V gene, CDR1 is ENHRY and CDR2 is SYGVKD. V shed 3 bases and J shed 1 base, with 16 bases lying between them. CDR3 size: 16 residues. These data were also reused for a study on yellow fever vaccine responses in identical twins.

The rearrangement joins TRBV10-3 to TRBJ2-7; tentatively, D is TRBD1 (7 bases). Sample: CD4+ T cells sorted from blood. This sequence was found in a woman between 18 and 29 years old in good health. The CDR3 reads CAISDLRGDSSYEQYF. In DNA, the CDR3 is TGTGCCATCAGTGACCTAAGGGGGGACAGTTCCTACGAGCAGTACTTC.